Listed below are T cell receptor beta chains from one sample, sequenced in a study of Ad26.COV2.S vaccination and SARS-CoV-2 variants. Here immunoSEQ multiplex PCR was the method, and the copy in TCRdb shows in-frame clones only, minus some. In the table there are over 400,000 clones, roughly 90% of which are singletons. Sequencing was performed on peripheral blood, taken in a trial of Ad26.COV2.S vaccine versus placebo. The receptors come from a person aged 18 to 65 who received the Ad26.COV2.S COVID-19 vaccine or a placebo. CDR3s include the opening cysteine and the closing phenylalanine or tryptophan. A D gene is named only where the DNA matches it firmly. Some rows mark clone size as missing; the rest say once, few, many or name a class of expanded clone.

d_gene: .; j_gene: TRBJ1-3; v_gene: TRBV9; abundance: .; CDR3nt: TGTGCCAGCAGCGTAGCCCCCCGTGGGAGCTCTGGAAACACCATATATTTT; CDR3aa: CASSVAPRGSSGNTIYF
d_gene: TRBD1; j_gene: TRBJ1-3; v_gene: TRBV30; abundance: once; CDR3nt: TGTGCCTGGAGTAGACAGGGCTCTGGAAACACCATATATTTT; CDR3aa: CAWSRQGSGNTIYF
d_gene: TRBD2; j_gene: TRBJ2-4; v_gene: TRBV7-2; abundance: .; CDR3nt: TGTGCCAGCAGCCCTAGTCTAGCGGGGGTTCTGAAAAACATTCAGTACTTC; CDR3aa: CASSPSLAGVLKNIQYF
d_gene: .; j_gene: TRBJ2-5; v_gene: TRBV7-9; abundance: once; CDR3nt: TGTGCCAGCAGCTTACTGGGATTAGAGACCCAGTACTTC; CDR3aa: CASSLLGLETQYF
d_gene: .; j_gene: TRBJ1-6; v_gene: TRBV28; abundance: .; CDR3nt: TGTGCCAGCAGTTTTTCTCTTTCTCAGAATTCACCCCTCCACTTT; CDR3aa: CASSFSLSQNSPLHF
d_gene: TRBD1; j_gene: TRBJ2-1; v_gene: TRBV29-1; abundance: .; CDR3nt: TGCAGCGTTGAACCCCGGGCCAGGGGGAATGAGCAGTTCTTC; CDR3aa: CSVEPRARGNEQFF
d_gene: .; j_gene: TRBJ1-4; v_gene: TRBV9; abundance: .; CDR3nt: TGTGCCAGCAGCGTAGACCTAACAGGTGAAAAACTGTTTTTT; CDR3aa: CASSVDLTGEKLFF
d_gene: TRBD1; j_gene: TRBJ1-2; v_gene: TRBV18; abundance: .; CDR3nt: TGTGCCAGCTCACAACAGGGGGCGAGCTATGGCTACACCTTC; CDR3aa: CASSQQGASYGYTF
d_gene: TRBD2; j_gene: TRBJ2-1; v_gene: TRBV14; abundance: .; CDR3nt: TGTGCCAGCAGCCCGAAATACCTAGCGGGGGGGCCAAATGAGCAGTTCTTC; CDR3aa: CASSPKYLAGGPNEQFF
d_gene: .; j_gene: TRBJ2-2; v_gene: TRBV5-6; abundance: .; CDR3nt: TGTGCCAGCAGCTTCGTGGGGGCCGGGGAGCTGTTTTTT; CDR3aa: CASSFVGAGELFF
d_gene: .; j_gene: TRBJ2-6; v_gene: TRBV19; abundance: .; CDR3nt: TGTGCCAGTAGCCAGGGACGGCTCTCTGGGGCCAACGTCCTGACTTTC; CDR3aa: CASSQGRLSGANVLTF
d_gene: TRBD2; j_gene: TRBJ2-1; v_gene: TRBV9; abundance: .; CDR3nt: TGTGCCAGCAGCCCCCGACTAAGCGGGGGCTACAATGAGCAGTTCTTC; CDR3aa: CASSPRLSGGYNEQFF
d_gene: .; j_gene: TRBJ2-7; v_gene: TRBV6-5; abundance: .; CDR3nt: TGTGCCAGCGGACATATTTACGAGCAGTACTTC; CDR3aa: CASGHIYEQYF
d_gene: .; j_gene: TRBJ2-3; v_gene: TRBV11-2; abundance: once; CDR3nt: TGTGCCAGCATACAGAGCACAGATACGCAGTATTTT; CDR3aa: CASIQSTDTQYF
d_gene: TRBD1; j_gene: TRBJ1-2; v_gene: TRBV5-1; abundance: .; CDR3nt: TGCGCCAGCAGCGTTAGCGACAGGGGCTATGGCTACACCTTC; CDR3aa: CASSVSDRGYGYTF
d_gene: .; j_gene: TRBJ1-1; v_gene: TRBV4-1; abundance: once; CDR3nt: TGCGCCAGCAGCCAAGGGGCAGCGAACACTGAAGCTTTCTTT; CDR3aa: CASSQGAANTEAFF
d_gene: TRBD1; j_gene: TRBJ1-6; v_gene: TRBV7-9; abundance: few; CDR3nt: TGTGCCAGCAGCTTAGACGACAGGGGAAATTCACCCCTCCACTTT; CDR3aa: CASSLDDRGNSPLHF
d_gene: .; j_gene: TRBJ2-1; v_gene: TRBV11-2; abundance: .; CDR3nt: TGTGCCAGCAGCTTTCCGATATTCTTC; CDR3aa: CASSFPIFF
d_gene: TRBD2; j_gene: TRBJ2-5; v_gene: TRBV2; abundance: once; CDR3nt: TGTGCCAGCAGTGTTAGCGGGGGCCCCGGATTCTACCAAGAGACCCAGTACTTC; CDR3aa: CASSVSGGPGFYQETQYF
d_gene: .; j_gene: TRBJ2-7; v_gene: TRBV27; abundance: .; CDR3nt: TGTGCCAGCAGCCAGACAATCTCCTACGAGCAGTACTTC; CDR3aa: CASSQTISYEQYF
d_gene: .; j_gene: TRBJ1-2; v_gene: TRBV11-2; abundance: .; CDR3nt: TGTGCCAGCAGCCCCGGGTCTTGGGGCTATGGCTACACCTTC; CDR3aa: CASSPGSWGYGYTF
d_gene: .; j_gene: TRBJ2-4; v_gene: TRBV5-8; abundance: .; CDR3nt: TGTGCCAGCAGCTTTCCCCCAGGCCGGAATAAAAACATTCAGTACTTC; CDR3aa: CASSFPPGRNKNIQYF
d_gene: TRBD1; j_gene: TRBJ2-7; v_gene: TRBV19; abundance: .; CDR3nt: TGTGCCAGTAGTAACCCAGGGACAGGGAGCAGGTACGAGCAGTACTTC; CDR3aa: CASSNPGTGSRYEQYF
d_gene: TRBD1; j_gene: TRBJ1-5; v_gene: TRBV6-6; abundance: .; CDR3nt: TGTGCCAGCAGTTTCGGACAGGGGTTAGAGCAGCCCCAGCATTTT; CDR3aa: CASSFGQGLEQPQHF
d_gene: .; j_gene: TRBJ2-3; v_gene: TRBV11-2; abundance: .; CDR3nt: TGTGCCAGCAGCCCTGGCGGGGCCAGGGGACCAGATACGCAGTATTTT; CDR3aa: CASSPGGARGPDTQYF
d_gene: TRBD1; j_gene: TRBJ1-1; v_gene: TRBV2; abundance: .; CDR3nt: TGTGCCAGCAGGGAAGACAGGGTAAGCGGCACTGAAGCTTTCTTT; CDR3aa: CASREDRVSGTEAFF
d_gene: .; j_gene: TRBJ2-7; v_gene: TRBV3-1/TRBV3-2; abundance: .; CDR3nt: TGTGCCAGCAGCCTAGTGAGAGGGTCTGACGAGCAGTACTTC; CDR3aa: CASSLVRGSDEQYF
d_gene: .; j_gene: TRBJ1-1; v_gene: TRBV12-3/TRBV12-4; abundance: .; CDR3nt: TGTGCCAGCAGCCCAACAAGCAACACTGAAGCTTTCTTT; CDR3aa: CASSPTSNTEAFF
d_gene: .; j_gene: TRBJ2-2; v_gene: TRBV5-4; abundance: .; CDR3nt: TGTGCCAGCAGCTACGGGCCCCTCAATTTTCCCGGGGAGCTGTTTTTT; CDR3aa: CASSYGPLNFPGELFF
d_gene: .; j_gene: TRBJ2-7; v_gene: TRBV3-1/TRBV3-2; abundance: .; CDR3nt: TGTGCCAGCAGCCAAGGACAGGCTGGCTACGAGCAGTACTTC; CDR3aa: CASSQGQAGYEQYF
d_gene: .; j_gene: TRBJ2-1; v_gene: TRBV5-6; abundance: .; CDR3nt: TGTGCCAGCAGGTATACAGGGACACGGTCCTACAATGAGCAGTTCTTC; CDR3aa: CASRYTGTRSYNEQFF
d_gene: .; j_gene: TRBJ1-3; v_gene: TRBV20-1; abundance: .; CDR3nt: TGCAGTGCTAGTGCCGAAGAGGACACCATATATTTT; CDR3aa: CSASAEEDTIYF
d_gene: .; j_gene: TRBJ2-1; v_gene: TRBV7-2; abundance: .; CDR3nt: TGTGCCAGCAGCTTAGCTAGGGGGGGCAATGAGCAGTTCTTC; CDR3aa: CASSLARGGNEQFF
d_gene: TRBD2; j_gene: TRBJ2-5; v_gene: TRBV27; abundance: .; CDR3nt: TGTGCCAGCGGGGGACTAGCGGGGCAAGAGACCCAGTACTTC; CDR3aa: CASGGLAGQETQYF
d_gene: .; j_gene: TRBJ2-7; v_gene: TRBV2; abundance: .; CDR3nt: TGTGCCAGCAGCACTCCGGGTCGTTACGAGCAGTACTTC; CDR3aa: CASSTPGRYEQYF
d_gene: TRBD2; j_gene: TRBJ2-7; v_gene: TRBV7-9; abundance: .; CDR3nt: TGTGCCAGCAGCCCTAGTGTGCTAGCGGCATACGAGCAGTACTTC; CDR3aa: CASSPSVLAAYEQYF
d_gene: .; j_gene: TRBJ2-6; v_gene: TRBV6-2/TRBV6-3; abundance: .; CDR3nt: TGTGCCAGCAGTTACCCTGGAGGTCCAGCTCTGGGGGCCAACGTCCTGACTTTC; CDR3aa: CASSYPGGPALGANVLTF
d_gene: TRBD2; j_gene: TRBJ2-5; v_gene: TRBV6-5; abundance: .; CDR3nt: TGTGCCAGCAGCCGGGAGGGCCCCGACACCCAGTACTTC; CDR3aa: CASSREGPDTQYF
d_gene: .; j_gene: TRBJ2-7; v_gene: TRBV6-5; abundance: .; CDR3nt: TGTGCCAGCAGTTACTCTAGGGCCTCGGACGACGAGCAGTACTTC; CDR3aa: CASSYSRASDDEQYF
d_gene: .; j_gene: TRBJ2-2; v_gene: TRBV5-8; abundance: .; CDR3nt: TGTGCCAGCAGCTTGGCCGTTCGGGGATCGAACACCGGGGAGCTGTTTTTT; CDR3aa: CASSLAVRGSNTGELFF
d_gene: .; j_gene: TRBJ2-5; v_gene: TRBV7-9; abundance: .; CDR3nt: TGTGCCAGCAGCTTAGCGCTGGGGCGGAACCAAGAGACCCAGTACTTC; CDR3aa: CASSLALGRNQETQYF
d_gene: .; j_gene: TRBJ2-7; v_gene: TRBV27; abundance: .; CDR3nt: TGTGCCAGCAGTTTAGTCGGGGACGACACCTACGAGCAGTACTTC; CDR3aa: CASSLVGDDTYEQYF